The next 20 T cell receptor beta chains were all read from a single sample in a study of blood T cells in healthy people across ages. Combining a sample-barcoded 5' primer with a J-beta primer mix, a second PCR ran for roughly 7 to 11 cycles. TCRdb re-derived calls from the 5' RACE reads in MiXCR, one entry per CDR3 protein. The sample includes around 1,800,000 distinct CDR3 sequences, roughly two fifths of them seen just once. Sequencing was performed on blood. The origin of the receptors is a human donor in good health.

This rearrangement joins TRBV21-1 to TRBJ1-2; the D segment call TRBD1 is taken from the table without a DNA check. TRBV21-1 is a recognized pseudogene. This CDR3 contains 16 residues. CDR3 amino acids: CASSKGGPLLGNGYTF. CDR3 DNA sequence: TGTGCCAGCAGCAAAGGGGGACCCCTACTCGGGAATGGCTACACCTTC.

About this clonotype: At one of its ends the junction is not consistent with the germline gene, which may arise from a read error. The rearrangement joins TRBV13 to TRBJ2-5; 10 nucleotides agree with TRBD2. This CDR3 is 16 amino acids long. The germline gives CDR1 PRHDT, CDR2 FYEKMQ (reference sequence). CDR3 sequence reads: CTSSPTLAGVSETQYF. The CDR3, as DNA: TGTACCAGCAGCCCAACCCTAGCGGGGGTGTCAGAGACCCAGTACTTC.

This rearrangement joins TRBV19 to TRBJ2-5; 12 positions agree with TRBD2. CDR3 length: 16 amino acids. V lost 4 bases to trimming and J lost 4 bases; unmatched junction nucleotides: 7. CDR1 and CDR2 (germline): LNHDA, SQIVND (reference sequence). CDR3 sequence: CASSRVPTSGGETQYF. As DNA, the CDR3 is TGTGCCAGTAGTAGGGTCCCGACTAGCGGGGGAGAGACCCAGTACTTC.

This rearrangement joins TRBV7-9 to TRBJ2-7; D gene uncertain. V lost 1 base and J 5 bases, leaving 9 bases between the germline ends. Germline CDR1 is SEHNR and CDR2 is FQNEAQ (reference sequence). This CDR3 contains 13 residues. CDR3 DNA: TGTGCCAGCAGCTTAGTCGGAAACAACGAGCAGTACTTC. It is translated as CASSLVGNNEQYF.

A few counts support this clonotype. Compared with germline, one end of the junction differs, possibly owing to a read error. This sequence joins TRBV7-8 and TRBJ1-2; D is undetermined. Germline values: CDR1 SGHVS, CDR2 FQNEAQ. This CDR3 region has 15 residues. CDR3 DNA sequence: TGTGCCAGCCTTTTTTGGGCAGTTGCTAACTACGGCTACACCTTC. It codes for CASLFWAVANYGYTF.

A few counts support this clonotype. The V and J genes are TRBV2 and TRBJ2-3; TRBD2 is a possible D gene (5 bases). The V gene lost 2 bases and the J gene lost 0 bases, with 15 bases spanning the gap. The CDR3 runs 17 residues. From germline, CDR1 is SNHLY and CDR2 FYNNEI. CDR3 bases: TGTGCCAGCAGTGAACTCAGTAGCGCGGAAAGCACAGATACGCAGTATTTT. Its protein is CASSELSSAESTDTQYF.

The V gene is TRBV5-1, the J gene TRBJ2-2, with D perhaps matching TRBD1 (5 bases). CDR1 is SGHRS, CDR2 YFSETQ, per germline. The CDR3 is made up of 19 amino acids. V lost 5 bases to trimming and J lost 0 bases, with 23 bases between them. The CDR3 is CASSPQGSRTSSNTGELFF. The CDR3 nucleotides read TGCGCCAGCAGTCCTCAGGGCTCCCGAACAAGCTCGAACACCGGGGAGCTGTTTTTT.

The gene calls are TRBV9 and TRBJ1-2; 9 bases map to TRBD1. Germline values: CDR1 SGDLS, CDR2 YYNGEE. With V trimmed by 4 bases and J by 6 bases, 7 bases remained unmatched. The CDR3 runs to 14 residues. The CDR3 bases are TGTGCCAGCAGCCCAGGGACAGGGCAGGATGGCTACACCTTC. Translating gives CASSPGTGQDGYTF.

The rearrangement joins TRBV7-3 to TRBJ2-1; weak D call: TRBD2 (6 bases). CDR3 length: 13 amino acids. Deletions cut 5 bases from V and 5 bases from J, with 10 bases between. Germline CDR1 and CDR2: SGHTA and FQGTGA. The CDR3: CASSIGTHNEQFF. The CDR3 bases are TGTGCCAGCAGCATCGGGACTCACAATGAGCAGTTCTTC.

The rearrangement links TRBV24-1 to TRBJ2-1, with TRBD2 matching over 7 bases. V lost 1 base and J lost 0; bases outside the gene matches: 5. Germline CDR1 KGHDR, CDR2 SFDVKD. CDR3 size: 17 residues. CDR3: CATSDLLGGSSYNEQFF. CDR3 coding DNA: TGTGCCACCAGTGATTTACTCGGGGGGAGCTCCTACAATGAGCAGTTCTTC.

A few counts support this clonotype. Here the CDR3 reads CASSHRLRQRAGEYF. CDR3 nucleotide sequence: TGCGCCAGCAGCCACCGCTTGAGACAGAGGGCCGGAGAGTACTTC. The genes are TRBV4-1 and TRBJ2-4; D possibly uses TRBD1 or TRBD2 (5 bases each). V was cut by 3 bases and J by 14 bases, with 23 bases left in between. The CDR3 consists of 15 residues. Germline V gene data show CDR1 as MGHRA and CDR2 as YSYEKL.

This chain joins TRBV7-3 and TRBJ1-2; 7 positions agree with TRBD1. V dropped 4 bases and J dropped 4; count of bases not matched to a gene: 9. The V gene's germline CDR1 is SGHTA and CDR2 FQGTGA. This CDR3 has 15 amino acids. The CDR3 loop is CASSYLGGAGYGYTF. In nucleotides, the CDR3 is TGTGCCAGCAGCTACCTAGGGGGCGCAGGCTATGGCTACACCTTC.

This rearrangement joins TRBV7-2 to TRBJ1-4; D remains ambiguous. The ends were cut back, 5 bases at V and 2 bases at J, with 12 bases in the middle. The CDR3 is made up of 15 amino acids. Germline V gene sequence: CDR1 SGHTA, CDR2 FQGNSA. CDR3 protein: CASSPLGITNEKLFF. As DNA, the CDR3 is TGTGCCAGCAGCCCCCTGGGTATTACTAATGAAAAACTGTTTTTT.

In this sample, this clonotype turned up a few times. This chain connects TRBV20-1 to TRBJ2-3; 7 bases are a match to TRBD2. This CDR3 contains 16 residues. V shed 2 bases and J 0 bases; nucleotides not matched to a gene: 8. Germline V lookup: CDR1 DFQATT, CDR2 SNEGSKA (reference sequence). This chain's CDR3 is CSARKAASGSTDTQYF. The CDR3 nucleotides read TGCAGTGCTAGAAAAGCGGCTAGCGGTAGCACAGATACGCAGTATTTT.

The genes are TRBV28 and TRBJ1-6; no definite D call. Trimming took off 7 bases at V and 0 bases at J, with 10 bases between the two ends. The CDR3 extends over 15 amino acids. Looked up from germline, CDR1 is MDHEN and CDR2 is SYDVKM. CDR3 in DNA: TGTGCCAGCACTGGGGAGGGCTCCTATAATTCACCCCTCCACTTT. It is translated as CASTGEGSYNSPLHF.

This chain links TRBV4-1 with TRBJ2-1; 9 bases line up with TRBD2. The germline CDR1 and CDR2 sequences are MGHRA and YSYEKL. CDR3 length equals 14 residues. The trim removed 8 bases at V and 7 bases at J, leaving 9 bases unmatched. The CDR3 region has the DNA TGCGCCAGCCATTACGGGACTAGCTTAAATGAGCAGTTCTTC. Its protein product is CASHYGTSLNEQFF.

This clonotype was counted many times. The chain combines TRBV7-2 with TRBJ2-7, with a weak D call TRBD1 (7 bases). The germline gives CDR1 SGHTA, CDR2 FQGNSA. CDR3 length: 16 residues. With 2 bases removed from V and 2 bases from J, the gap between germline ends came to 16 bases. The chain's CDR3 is CASSLRARDSPYEQYF. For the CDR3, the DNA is TGTGCCAGCAGCTTAAGGGCGCGGGACAGTCCCTACGAGCAGTACTTC.

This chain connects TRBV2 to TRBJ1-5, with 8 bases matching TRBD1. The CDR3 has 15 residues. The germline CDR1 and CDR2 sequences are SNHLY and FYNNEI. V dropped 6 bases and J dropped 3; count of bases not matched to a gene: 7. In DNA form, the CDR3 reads TGTGCCAGCAGGGCGGGACAGGCCCCCAATCAGCCCCAGCATTTT. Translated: CASRAGQAPNQPQHF.

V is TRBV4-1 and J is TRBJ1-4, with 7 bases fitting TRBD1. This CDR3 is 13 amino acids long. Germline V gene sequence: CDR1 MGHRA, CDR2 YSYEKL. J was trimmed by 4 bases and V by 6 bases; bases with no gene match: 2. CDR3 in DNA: TGCGCCAGCAGAGGGGGCTTTAATGAAAAACTGTTTTTT. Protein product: CASRGGFNEKLFF.

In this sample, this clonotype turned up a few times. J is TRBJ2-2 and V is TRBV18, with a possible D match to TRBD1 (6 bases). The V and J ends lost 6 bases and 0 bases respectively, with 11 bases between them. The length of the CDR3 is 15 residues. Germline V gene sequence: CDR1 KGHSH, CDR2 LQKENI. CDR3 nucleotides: TGTGCCAGCTCTACCTGGGGGCCGAACACCGGGGAGCTGTTTTTT. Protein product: CASSTWGPNTGELFF.